These 17 T cell receptor beta chains were sequenced from one sample in a study of blood T cells in healthy people across ages. PCR was performed a second time for about 7 to 11 cycles using a sample-barcoded 5' primer and a J-beta primer mix. MiXCR was run by TCRdb on the 5' RACE reads, yielding one entry per CDR3 protein. The table lists approximately 760,000 distinct CDR3 sequences, approximately 25% of them singletons. The same data also went into a second study, on T cells of mothers and their children.

Sample: blood. The receptors shown here come from a boy between 5 and 17 years old in good health.

This clonotype was observed a single time. This may arise from a read error, as a much more abundant clone is one base away. The chain joins TRBV12-3 or TRBV12-4 to TRBJ2-5; 12 positions match TRBD2. The J call may not be correct, given that the DNA end is closer to TRBJ2-7. The CDR3 consists of 14 residues. The DNA of the CDR3 is TGTGCCCGCAGTTCGACTAGCGGGAGTGACGAGCAGTACTTC. It specifies CARSSTSGSDEQYF.

This clonotype was detected only a few times. The V call is TRBV27, the J call TRBJ2-5, with D maybe TRBD2 (6 bases). The J call may be in error: the DNA end matches TRBJ2-7 better. This CDR3 spans 15 amino acids. The germline gives CDR1 MNHEY, CDR2 SMNVEV (reference sequence). The CDR3 DNA reads as TGTGCCAGCAGTTTATTATCGGGACTGCCCTACGAGCAGTACTTC. This sequence encodes CASSLLSGLPYEQYF.

This clonotype came up a few times. The V and J genes are TRBV7-3 and TRBJ2-5; TRBD1 or TRBD2 may be the D gene (5 bases each). The CDR3 extends over 14 amino acids. CDR1 is SGHTA and CDR2 is FQGTGA in the germline V gene. Trimming removed 5 bases from V and 6 bases from J, with 16 bases in between. The CDR3, as DNA: TGTGCCAGCAGCCCCGGCAGGGACGAAAAGACCCAGTACTTC. Its translation is CASSPGRDEKTQYF.

The chain links TRBV20-1 to TRBJ2-1; 7 bases are shared with TRBD2. Germline CDR1 and CDR2: DFQATT and SNEGSKA (reference sequence). The ends lost 0 bases at V and 1 base at J; junction bases unmatched: 3. This CDR3 spans 15 amino acids. As DNA, the CDR3 is TGCAGTGCTAGAGAACCTAGCGGATCCTACAATGAGCAGTTCTTC. It is translated as CSAREPSGSYNEQFF.

The chain joins TRBV7-9 to TRBJ2-2; 8 bases are shared with TRBD1. The length of the CDR3 is 15 residues. Germline V gene sequence: CDR1 SEHNR, CDR2 FQNEAQ (reference sequence). The ends lost 6 bases at V and 5 bases at J; junction bases unmatched: 8. The CDR3 nucleotides are TGTGCCAGCAGTTCGGGACAGGCTTTGACCGGGGAGCTGTTTTTT. It is translated as CASSSGQALTGELFF.

This clonotype was counted only a few times. A much larger clone differs by one base, so this may be a read error. This chain joins TRBV12-3 or TRBV12-4 and TRBJ2-2, with unresolved D. This CDR3 is 11 amino acids long. V dropped 6 bases and J dropped 3 bases, with 2 bases sitting between them. The DNA for the CDR3 is TGTGCCAGCAGGTACACCGGGGAGCTGTTTTTT. Translation gives CASRYTGELFF.

This clonotype has only a few counts. The chain carries TRBV7-2 and TRBJ2-5; 9 bases fit TRBD2. Near its end, the DNA agrees better with TRBJ2-1, so the J call may be wrong. Germline CDR1 and CDR2: SGHTA and FQGNSA. This CDR3 has 15 amino acids. The CDR3: CASSLEVSGSNEQFF. DNA for the CDR3: TGTGCCAGCAGCTTAGAGGTTAGCGGGAGCAATGAGCAGTTCTTC.

The gene calls are TRBV5-1 and TRBJ2-3, with 9 bases that match TRBD2. Germline lookup yields CDR1 SGHRS and CDR2 YFSETQ. The V and J ends lost 0 bases and 0 bases, in that order; junction bases with no gene match: 2. The CDR3 is 16 residues long. CDR3 nucleotides: TGCGCCAGCAGCTTGGGACTAGCGGCTAGCACAGATACGCAGTATTTT. It is translated as CASSLGLAASTDTQYF. The full variable domain, in which reference TRBV5-1 and TRBJ2-3 provide the parts outside the CDR3, is KAGVTQTPRYLIKTRGQQVTLSCSPISGHRSVSWYQQTPGQGLQFLFEYFSETQRNKGNFPGRFSGRQFSNSRSEMNVSTLELGDSALYLCASSLGLAASTDTQYFGPGTRLTVL.

This clonotype was found many times. This chain connects TRBV28 to TRBJ2-5, with 9 bases fitting TRBD1. V lost 6 bases and J lost 4; bases outside the gene matches: 6. This CDR3 is built from 14 residues. The germline CDR1 and CDR2 sequences are MDHEN and SYDVKM. CDR3 sequence reads: CASSPTGGRETQYF. The CDR3 DNA follows: TGTGCCAGCAGCCCCACAGGGGGCCGAGAGACCCAGTACTTC.

The V and J genes are TRBV29-1 and TRBJ2-5; 11 nucleotides agree with TRBD1. The trim removed 3 bases at V and 5 bases at J, leaving 5 bases unmatched. Looked up from germline, CDR1 is SQVTM and CDR2 is ANQGSEA. CDR3 length: 14 amino acids. The CDR3 DNA reads TGCAGCGTTGACGGGACAGGGGGAAGGGAGACCCAGTACTTC. Translating it yields CSVDGTGGRETQYF.

A few counts support this clonotype. The chain combines TRBV11-2 with TRBJ1-2, with D unclear. V lost 5 bases and J 5 bases, leaving 15 bases between the germline ends. CDR3 length: 14 amino acids. Per germline, CDR1 SGHAT and CDR2 FQNNGV. The CDR3 protein is CASSQGSSLYGYTF. Here the CDR3 DNA reads TGTGCCAGCAGCCAAGGGTCTTCCCTTTATGGCTACACCTTC.

This clonotype has a handful of counts. The chain is built from TRBV5-6 and TRBJ1-2; D is unresolved. With 7 bases removed from V and 4 bases from J, the gap between germline ends came to 17 bases. The CDR3 is made up of 14 amino acids. Germline values: CDR1 SGHDT, CDR2 YYEEEE. In DNA form, the CDR3 reads TGTGCCAGCTCTCGCAGAGGGAAAATCTATGGCTACACCTTC. Translation gives CASSRRGKIYGYTF.

This chain joins TRBV5-5 and TRBJ1-1, with a weak D call TRBD1 (5 bases). V gave up 4 bases and J gave up 5 bases, with 18 bases separating them. The germline CDR1 and CDR2 sequences are SGHKS and YYEKEE (reference sequence). The CDR3 is 15 amino acids. Written as DNA, the CDR3 is TGTGCCAGCAGCCAGCAGGGAGGGTCGGGAACTGAAGCTTTCTTT. Its translation is CASSQQGGSGTEAFF.

In its sample, this clonotype was seen a few times. The rearrangement uses TRBV7-2 and TRBJ2-5; TRBD2 might be the D (5 bases). The germline CDR1 and CDR2 sequences are SGHTA and FQGNSA. The CDR3 spans 14 residues. Trimming took off 5 bases at V and 3 bases at J, with 13 bases between the two ends. CDR3 in amino acids: CASSAASGEETQYF. The CDR3 DNA reads TGTGCCAGCAGCGCCGCCAGCGGCGAAGAGACCCAGTACTTC.

This clonotype was seen a few times. This chain uses TRBV15 with TRBJ2-5; TRBD2 aligns across 9 bases. The CDR3 runs 17 residues. With 0 bases clipped from V and 4 bases from J, the junction kept 9 bases outside the gene matches. Looked up from germline, CDR1 is LNHNV and CDR2 is YYDKDF (reference sequence). CDR3 in amino acids: CATSRDSWGLASETQYF. DNA for the CDR3: TGTGCCACCAGCAGAGATTCGTGGGGACTAGCCTCAGAGACCCAGTACTTC.

This clonotype has more than one count but fewer than ten. V and J are TRBV5-5 and TRBJ2-3; TRBD1 matches 7 bases. This CDR3 comprises 16 residues. Per the germline V gene, CDR1 is SGHKS and CDR2 is YYEKEE (reference sequence). Germline trimming cut 5 bases from V and 1 base from J; bases unmatched to any gene: 10. CDR3 region: CASRSRQGRGTDTQYF. CDR3 nucleotide sequence: TGTGCCAGCAGGTCCAGACAGGGAAGGGGCACAGATACGCAGTATTTT.

CDR3 region: CASSSQPSGQIGEQFF. The CDR3 DNA follows: TGTGCCAGCAGTTCACAACCTAGCGGGCAGATCGGAGAGCAGTTCTTC. The rearrangement joins TRBV12-3 or TRBV12-4 to TRBJ2-1, with TRBD2 matching 8 bases. J was trimmed by 10 bases and V by 4 bases; bases with no gene match: 15. The CDR3 sequence is 16 residues long.